The T cell receptor beta chain described here comes from a study of blood T cell repertoires in COVID-19. Study-level information: Sample material is recorded as cDNA or gDNA derived from T cells, B-cell-depleted T cells, or PBMCs.

Measured with immunoSEQ multiplex PCR; TCRdb has only the in-frame clones, and not every one. The table lists 150,000 to 200,000 clones, 75% to 90% of them singletons. The CDR3 sequence is 11 residues long. The specimen sequenced was peripheral blood. The chain uses TRBV1 and TRBJ2-7; the D call of TRBD1 is as the table states it, not checked on the DNA. TRBV1 is noted as a pseudogene. The source is a man between 65 and 80 years old with active or convalescent COVID-19. CDR3 nucleotides: TGCACCATCAGTCCAGGGTATGAGCAGTACTTC. This translates into CTISPGYEQYF.